This TCR beta chain was found in a study of beta chain features in type 1 diabetes (dated by TCRdb to between 2017 and 2018). Notes on the research overall: Mean age, gender distribution, total cell number and subset yield did not differ between patients and healthy donors. A total of 107,917,701 sorted cells were examined across all samples, and the number of cells per subset was strongly correlated with RNA yield. In the study, recently diagnosed type 1 diabetes patients and matched healthy donors were compared on the TCRB repertoires of their sorted circulating CD4+ T cell subsets. Regulatory and stem cell-like memory subsets were obtained from only 8 patients and roughly 8 healthy donors, while naive and central memory subsets were obtained from all 28 donors.

CDR1 MDHEN and CDR2 SYDVKM were looked up in the germline V gene. V has 7 bases trimmed and J has 6 bases trimmed; junction bases matching no gene number 11. From cysteine to phenylalanine, the CDR3 is 14 amino acids long. The DNA shown is the 42-base CDR3, in frame from base 1. Overall results and qualifications from the work: Shorter templates might be favored by PCR, yet because patient and control samples were amplified and corrected together, any such skew would affect both groups equally. Naive, central memory and regulatory TCRB repertoires appeared more similar among patients than among healthy donors. HLA sub-analyses involved small numbers of individuals, so any influence of HLA type on TCRB rearrangement remained unresolved. Patients with type 1 diabetes made fewer insertions and deleted more nucleotides at VDJ recombination sites, implying thymic rearrangement abnormalities. Because cDNA was sequenced instead of genomic DNA, highly expressing activated cells could be over-represented, though the groups showed no difference in activation or CD3 levels. A moderate but significant shortening of TCRB CDR3 length was observed in type 1 diabetes patients in all four CD4+ subsets.

A single peripheral blood draw of about 116 mL on average was collected from each donor into heparinised tubes. A BD FACSAria II and a panel including CD45RO, CCR7, CD25, CD127, CD95 and CD27 were used to sort naive, central memory, regulatory and stem cell-like memory CD4+ T cells. All sorted populations exceeded 98% purity. Right away, PBMCs were isolated by Lymphoprep density gradient centrifugation and were stained directly, with no culture step. To minimize batch effects, samples were stained and sorted in pairs, one healthy donor with one patient per experiment. This clone appeared a few times. It has no known antigen specificity. Base qualities are not provided; no much larger clone lies one nucleotide away. The entire amount of isolated RNA was reverse transcribed using the High Capacity cDNA Reverse Transcription Kit, so the sequenced TCRB transcripts were expressed ones. Naive, central memory and regulatory T cell samples underwent deep immunoSEQ sequencing, averaging about 3.3 million total reads per sample. Sorted cells were lysed in RLT buffer, and RNA was extracted using DNase-treated RNeasy Micro or Mini kits according to cell number. To prevent cross-contamination, each cell subset was processed individually, whereas patient and healthy donor samples were processed jointly. TCRB sequences were amplified from cDNA with the immunoSEQ multiplex PCR, producing 87-bp fragments spanning the CDR3 region. Sequencing of the amplicons was performed on the Illumina HiSeq platform. In the original analysis: Synthetic template baselines were used to correct PCR bias computationally, reads within Hamming distance 2 were collapsed together, and singletons that could not be merged were discarded. Reads were aligned against IMGT so that V, D and J genes, CDR3 length and insertions or deletions at six rearrangement sites could be assigned. Within each subset, clonotype counts were normalized to the number of sorted cells before true diversity and Gini coefficients were calculated with the tcR R package. Repertoire sharing was quantified using the overlap coefficient calculated on TCRB nucleotide sequences. As a proxy for the pre-selection repertoire, out-of-frame TCRB sequences from naive cells were analyzed. This is the immuneACCESS table as TCRdb keeps it, with only in-frame sequences that have V and J called. A part of the clones is gone; compared with another copy, unresolved V genes explain less than half, and the rest is unexplained. The DNA gave D and trimming, while V, J and clone size come from that table. For this sample there are about 240,000 clones; about 14% appear just once. The top ten clones comprise 0.015% to 0.02% of the sample.

This receptor was obtained from a man younger than 45 with type 1 diabetes. Sequenced input: naive CD4+ T cells from blood. This specimen's cell subset or site label, per the study, means: true naive CD4+ T cells. The chain joins TRBV28 to TRBJ1-2; 7 nucleotides in the junction match TRBD1. The CDR3 amino acid sequence is: CASNVGRGPNGYTF. The DNA is as follows: TGTGCCAGCAACGTAGGTAGGGGGCCGAATGGCTACACCTTC.